Shown below are 18 T cell receptor beta chains from a single sample sequenced in a study of CXCR3-negative and CXCR3-positive naive CD8 T cells. Libraries of TRB cDNA were made by 5' RACE and carried UMIs. Reanalyzing the 5' RACE reads, TCRdb keeps one entry per CDR3 protein, without DNA. This table lists tens of thousands of distinct CDR3 sequences. Sample: naive CXCR3- CD8+ T cells from blood. Specified subset: CD45RO-CCR7+CD27+CD95- naive CD8+ T cells lacking CXCR3 (TNR3-). These receptors all stem from a human donor in good health. Some clones in this sample may be carry-over from other donors' samples.

V gene TRBV29-1 combines with J gene TRBJ2-5. The CDR3 totals 11 residues. Germline V gene data show CDR1 as SQVTM and CDR2 as ANQGSEA. CDR3 sequence reads: CSVDYQETQYF.

CDR3 protein: CASSLMGEDYEQYF. The chain joins TRBV12-3 or TRBV12-4 to TRBJ2-7. This CDR3 spans 14 amino acids.

This chain links TRBV29-1 with TRBJ1-2. Germline CDR1 is SQVTM and CDR2 is ANQGSEA. The CDR3 is 14 residues long. The CDR3 sequence is CSVDSPSHNYGYTF.

The chain has TRBV3-1 and TRBJ1-2. Germline V gene lookup returns CDR1 LGHDT and CDR2 YNNKEL (reference sequence). The CDR3 spans 13 residues. This CDR3 reads CASSQGDRRSYTF.

The chain carries TRBV20-1 and TRBJ2-2; TCRdb returns TRBD1, unconfirmable since there is no DNA. The germline V gene encodes CDR1 DFQATT and CDR2 SNEGSKA (reference sequence). The CDR3 consists of 15 residues. CDR3 residues: CSARDRQLYTGELFF.

The chain employs TRBV7-9 and TRBJ1-5; without DNA, the TCRdb call of TRBD1 cannot be checked. Germline values: CDR1 SEHNR, CDR2 FQNEAQ (reference sequence). This CDR3 is 15 amino acids long. CDR3 loop: CASSLRGQPDQPQHF.

The V and J genes are TRBV30 and TRBJ2-1; TCRdb outputs TRBD1, but without DNA this stays unchecked. This CDR3 has 18 residues. Looked up from germline, CDR1 is GTSNPN and CDR2 is SVGIG (reference sequence). The CDR3 loop reads CAWSFNPRDRGEVNEQFF.

The CDR3 is CASSHSAGDTYEQYF. The V gene is TRBV4-3, the J gene TRBJ2-7; lacking DNA, the TRBD1 call made by TCRdb goes unchecked. CDR1 LGHNA and CDR2 YSLEER come from the germline V gene. The CDR3 extends over 15 amino acids.

CDR3 amino acids: CSVGDGLEEFF. V is TRBV29-1 and J is TRBJ2-1; TCRdb outputs TRBD2, but without DNA this stays unchecked. The CDR3 has 11 amino acids. Per the germline V gene, CDR1 is SQVTM and CDR2 is ANQGSEA.

This rearrangement joins TRBV20-1 to TRBJ1-1; TCRdb returns TRBD1, unconfirmable since there is no DNA. This CDR3 spans 13 amino acids. Germline V gene sequence: CDR1 DFQATT, CDR2 SNEGSKA (reference sequence). The CDR3 sequence is CSARMTGDTEAFF.

The chain is built from TRBV7-6 and TRBJ2-3. The CDR3 extends over 12 amino acids. The germline CDR1 and CDR2 sequences are SGHVS and FNYEAQ. Here the CDR3 reads CASSLYTDTQYF.

The chain employs TRBV20-1 and TRBJ1-5; the D call of TRBD1 rests on TCRdb alone, since no DNA is present to check it. The CDR3 runs to 16 residues. Per the germline V gene, CDR1 is DFQATT and CDR2 is SNEGSKA (reference sequence). CDR3 in amino acids: CSARPLAATTNQPQHF.

The gene calls are TRBV7-9 and TRBJ2-1; checking the TCRdb D call of TRBD1 is not possible without DNA. There are 16 residues in the CDR3. The germline V gene has CDR1 SEHNR and CDR2 FQNEAQ (reference sequence). The CDR3 reads CASSHTGAGSYNEQFF.

The genes are TRBV7-3 and TRBJ2-1; lacking DNA, the TRBD2 call made by TCRdb goes unchecked. Germline CDR1 is SGHTA and CDR2 is FQGTGA. The CDR3 totals 16 residues. CDR3 region: CASSYGPAGTYNEQFF.

The V and J genes are TRBV5-1 and TRBJ2-4; the D call from TCRdb, TRBD1, cannot be confirmed without DNA. The germline gives CDR1 SGHRS, CDR2 YFSETQ. The CDR3 is 18 amino acids. The CDR3 is CASSSRPGQPGAKNIQYF.

V is TRBV19 and J is TRBJ2-1; checking the TCRdb D call of TRBD1 is not possible without DNA. CDR3 size: 14 residues. Germline assignment: CDR1 LNHDA and CDR2 SQIVND (reference sequence). The CDR3 here is CASSIEEGVNEQFF.

The chain is built from TRBV7-2 and TRBJ2-7; the D call of TRBD1 rests on TCRdb alone, since no DNA is present to check it. The germline gives CDR1 SGHTA, CDR2 FQGNSA. CDR3 length equals 16 residues. CDR3 region: CASSSRLGQGVYEQYF.

The V gene is TRBV28, the J gene TRBJ2-7; there is no DNA to check the TCRdb D call of TRBD1. This CDR3 has 14 amino acids. CDR1 is MDHEN, CDR2 SYDVKM, per germline. CDR3 residues: CASTARQGFHEQYF. Supplemented by reference TRBV28 and TRBJ2-7, the full variable domain reads DVKVTQSSRYLVKRTGEKVFLECVQDMDHENMFWYRQDPGLGLRLIYFSYDVKMKEKGDIPEGYSVSREKKERFSLILESASTNQTSMYLCASTARQGFHEQYFGPGTRLTVT.